The 10 T cell receptor beta chains given below trace back to one sample, sequenced in a study of T cells in tuberculosis. The method was immunoSEQ multiplex PCR; TCRdb's version includes in-frame clones alone and lacks a portion of them. The sample comprises more than 20,000 clones, roughly nine tenths of which are singletons, and roughly 15% rests with the top ten. Sequenced sample: PBMCs. These receptors came from a donor between 5 and 29 years old with latent tuberculosis or without tuberculosis infection.

As DNA, the CDR3 is TGTGCCAGCAGCTTAGAAGGGACAGACAACTATGGCTACACCTTC. The encoded protein is CASSLEGTDNYGYTF. This chain links TRBV7-8 with TRBJ1-2, with TRBD1 matching over 7 bases. After removal of 1 base from V and 2 bases from J, the junction contained 4 bases not matched to a gene. CDR3 length: 15 residues. Germline lookup yields CDR1 SGHVS and CDR2 FQNEAQ. The full variable domain, with the rest looked up from reference TRBV7-8 and TRBJ1-2, is GAGVSQSPRYKVAKRGQDVALRCDPISGHVSLFWYQQALGQGPEFLTYFQNEAQLDKSGLPSDRFFAERPEGSVSTLKIQRTQQEDSAVYLCASSLEGTDNYGYTFGSGTRLTVV.

The rearrangement uses TRBV12-5 and TRBJ2-1, with 9 bases identical to TRBD2. This CDR3 has 16 residues. After removal of 0 bases from V and 7 bases from J, the junction contained 7 bases not matched to a gene. Germline assignment: CDR1 LGHNT and CDR2 FRNRAP. The CDR3 is CASGLVPGLAVNEQFF. CDR3 bases: TGTGCTAGTGGTTTGGTACCGGGACTAGCCGTGAATGAGCAGTTCTTC. Filled out from reference TRBV12-5 and TRBJ2-1, the complete variable domain reads DARVTQTPRHKVTEMGQEVTMRCQPILGHNTVFWYRQTMMQGLELLAYFRNRAPLDDSGMPKDRFSAEMPDATLATLKIQPSEPRDSAVYFCASGLVPGLAVNEQFFGPGTRLTVL.

V usage is TRBV5-5 and J usage is TRBJ1-1; no clear D. The CDR3 contains 14 residues. Trimming took 3 bases from V and 5 from J, leaving 14 bases between them. CDR1 is SGHKS, CDR2 YYEKEE, per germline (reference sequence). In DNA form, the CDR3 reads TGTGCCAGCAGCTCCCTTAAAGAGGGTACTGAAGCTTTCTTT. Protein product: CASSSLKEGTEAFF.

The chain has TRBV4-2 and TRBJ2-5; 8 bases line up with TRBD1. Germline CDR1 is LGHNA and CDR2 is YNFKEQ. Trimming took 0 bases from V and 4 from J; bases not matched to a gene: 7. This CDR3 comprises 16 residues. CDR3 nucleotides: TGTGCCAGCAGCCAAGATAGAGGGGACAGGAGAGAGACCCAGTACTTC. This codes for CASSQDRGDRRETQYF.

This chain uses TRBV19 with TRBJ2-3; D unclear. The CDR3 has 15 residues. Germline assignment: CDR1 LNHDA and CDR2 SQIVND (reference sequence). The germline V and J ends were trimmed by 7 bases and 0 bases, with 14 bases remaining between them. The chain's CDR3 is CASTLTSSSTDTQYF. The CDR3 DNA follows: TGTGCCAGTACCCTGACATCGAGTAGCACAGATACGCAGTATTTT.

V usage is TRBV4-3 and J usage is TRBJ2-1; D gene ambiguous. Per the germline V gene, CDR1 is LGHNA and CDR2 is YSLEER. Trimming removed 4 bases at V and 0 bases at J, with 13 bases between. This CDR3 is built from 16 residues. Written as DNA, the CDR3 is TGCGCCAGCAGCCCCACGCCAGCGAGCTCCTACAATGAGCAGTTCTTC. Its translation is CASSPTPASSYNEQFF.

The V gene is TRBV4-1, the J gene TRBJ2-1, with 8 positions matching TRBD2. CDR3 size: 19 residues. The germline gives CDR1 MGHRA, CDR2 YSYEKL. V gave up 0 bases and J gave up 9 bases; unmatched junction bases: 19. CDR3 in amino acids: CASSQDSTFSGGVLLEQFF. The CDR3 DNA follows: TGCGCCAGCAGCCAAGATTCAACTTTCTCGGGGGGGGTACTTCTTGAGCAGTTCTTC.

The rearrangement joins TRBV11-2 to TRBJ1-2, with D unresolved. Trimming stripped 6 bases from V and 6 bases from J, with 14 bases between. Per germline, CDR1 SGHAT and CDR2 FQNNGV. The CDR3 length is 13 residues. CDR3 DNA: TGTGCCAGCAGTTGGGTCGTAGCGGATGGCTACACCTTC. It encodes CASSWVVADGYTF. Combining the CDR3 with reference TRBV11-2 and TRBJ1-2 gives the whole variable domain EAGVAQSPRYKIIEKRQSVAFWCNPISGHATLYWYQQILGQGPKLLIQFQNNGVVDDSQLPKDRFSAERLKGVDSTLKIQPAKLEDSAVYLCASSWVVADGYTFGSGTRLTVV.

The CDR3 DNA follows: TGTGCCAGCAGCTACCGAGCGCAGTCCTACGAGCAGTACTTC. It specifies CASSYRAQSYEQYF. The rearrangement uses TRBV7-2 and TRBJ2-7; D is unclear. V was cut by 4 bases and J by 1 base, with 11 bases left in between. This CDR3 has 14 residues. Germline-derived CDR1 and CDR2 are SGHTA and FQGNSA. Drawing the rest from reference TRBV7-2 and TRBJ2-7, the complete variable domain is GAGVSQSPSNKVTEKGKDVELRCDPISGHTALYWYRQSLGQGLEFLIYFQGNSAPDKSGLPSDRFSAERTGGSVSTLTIQRTQQEDSAVYLCASSYRAQSYEQYFGPGTRLTVT.

The chain uses TRBV4-1 and TRBJ2-3, with 8 bases aligning to TRBD2. The CDR3 sequence is 17 residues long. Germline lookup yields CDR1 MGHRA and CDR2 YSYEKL. V trimming: 4 bases; J trimming: 2 bases; junction bases outside the gene matches: 11. CDR3: CASSRTLAATLTDTQYF. The CDR3, as DNA: TGCGCCAGCAGCCGAACACTAGCGGCAACTCTCACAGATACGCAGTATTTT.